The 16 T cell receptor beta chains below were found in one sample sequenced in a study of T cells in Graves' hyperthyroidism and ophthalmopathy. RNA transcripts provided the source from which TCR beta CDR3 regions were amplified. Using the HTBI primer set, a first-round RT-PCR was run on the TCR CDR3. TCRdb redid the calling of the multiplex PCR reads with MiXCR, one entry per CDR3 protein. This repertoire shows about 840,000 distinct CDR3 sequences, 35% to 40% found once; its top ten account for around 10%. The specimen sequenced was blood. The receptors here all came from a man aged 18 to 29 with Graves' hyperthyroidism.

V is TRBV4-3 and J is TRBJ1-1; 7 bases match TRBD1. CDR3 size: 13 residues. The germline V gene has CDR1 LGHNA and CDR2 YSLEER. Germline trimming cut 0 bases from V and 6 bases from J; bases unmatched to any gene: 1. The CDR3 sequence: CASSQETGSEAFF. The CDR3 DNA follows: TGCGCCAGCAGCCAAGAGACAGGGTCTGAAGCTTTCTTT.

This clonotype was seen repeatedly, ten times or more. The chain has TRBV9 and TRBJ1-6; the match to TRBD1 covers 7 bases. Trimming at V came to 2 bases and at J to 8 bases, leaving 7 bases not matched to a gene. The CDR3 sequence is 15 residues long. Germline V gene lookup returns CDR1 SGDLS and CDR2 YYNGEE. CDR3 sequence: CASSVGDRVDSPLHF. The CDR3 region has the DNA TGTGCCAGCAGCGTGGGCGACAGGGTCGATTCACCCCTCCACTTT.

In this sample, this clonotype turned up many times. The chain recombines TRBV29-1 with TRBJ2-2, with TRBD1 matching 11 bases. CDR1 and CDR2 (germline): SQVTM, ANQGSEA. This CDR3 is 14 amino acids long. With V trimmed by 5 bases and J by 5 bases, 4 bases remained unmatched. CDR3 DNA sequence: TGCAGCGTTACCGGGACAGGGGGGACCGGGGAGCTGTTTTTT. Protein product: CSVTGTGGTGELFF.

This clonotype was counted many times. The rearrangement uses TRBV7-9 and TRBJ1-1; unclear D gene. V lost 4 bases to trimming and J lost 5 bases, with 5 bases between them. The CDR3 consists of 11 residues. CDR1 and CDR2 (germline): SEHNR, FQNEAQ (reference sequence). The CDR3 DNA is TGTGCCAGCAGCTGGGAGACTGAAGCTTTCTTT. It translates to CASSWETEAFF.

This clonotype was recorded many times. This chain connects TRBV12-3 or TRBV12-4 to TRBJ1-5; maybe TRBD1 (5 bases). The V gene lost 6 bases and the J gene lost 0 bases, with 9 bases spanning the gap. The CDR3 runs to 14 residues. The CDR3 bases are TGTGCCAGCAGACCAGGGTATAGCAATCAGCCCCAGCATTTT. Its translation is CASRPGYSNQPQHF.

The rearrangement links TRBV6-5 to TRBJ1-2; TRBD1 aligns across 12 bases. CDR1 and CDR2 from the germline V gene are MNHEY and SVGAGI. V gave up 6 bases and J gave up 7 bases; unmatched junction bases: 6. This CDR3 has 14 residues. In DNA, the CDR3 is TGTGCCAGCAGCATGGGACAGGGGGCGCGTGGCTACACCTTC. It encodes CASSMGQGARGYTF.

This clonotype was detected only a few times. CDR3 amino acids: CASSPPPPAPGELFF. CDR3 bases: TGTGCCAGCAGCCCGCCCCCCCCAGCGCCCGGGGAGCTGTTTTTT. The J gene is TRBJ2-2, the V gene TRBV9; D unresolved. Germline V gene sequence: CDR1 SGDLS, CDR2 YYNGEE. V lost 4 bases, J lost 6 bases, and 16 bases lay in between. The CDR3 extends over 15 amino acids. The variable domain in full, with the rest retrieved from reference TRBV9 and TRBJ2-2, is DSGVTQTPKHLITATGQRVTLRCSPRSGDLSVYWYQQSLDQGLQFLIQYYNGEERAKGNILERFSAQQFPDLHSELNLSSLELGDSALYFCASSPPPPAPGELFFGEGSRLTVL.

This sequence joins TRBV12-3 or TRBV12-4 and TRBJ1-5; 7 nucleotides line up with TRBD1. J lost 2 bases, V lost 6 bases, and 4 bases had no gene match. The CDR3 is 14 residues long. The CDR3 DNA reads TGTGCCAGCAGGACCGGGACAGGCAATCAGCCCCAGCATTTT. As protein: CASRTGTGNQPQHF.

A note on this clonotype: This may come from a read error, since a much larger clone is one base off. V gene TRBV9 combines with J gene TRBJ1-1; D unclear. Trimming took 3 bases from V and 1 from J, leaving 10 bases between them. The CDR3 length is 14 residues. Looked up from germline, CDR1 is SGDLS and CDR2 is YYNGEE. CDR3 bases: TGTGCCAGCAGCGCGAGGGCAACGAACACTGAAGCTTTCTTT. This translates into CASSARATNTEAFF.

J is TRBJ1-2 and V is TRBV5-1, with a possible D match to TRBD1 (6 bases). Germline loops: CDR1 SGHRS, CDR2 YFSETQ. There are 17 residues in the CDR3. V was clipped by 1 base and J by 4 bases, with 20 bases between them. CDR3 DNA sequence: TGCGCCAGCAGCTTGTTAGCAAACTCCCAGGGGAGCTATGGCTACACCTTC. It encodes CASSLLANSQGSYGYTF.

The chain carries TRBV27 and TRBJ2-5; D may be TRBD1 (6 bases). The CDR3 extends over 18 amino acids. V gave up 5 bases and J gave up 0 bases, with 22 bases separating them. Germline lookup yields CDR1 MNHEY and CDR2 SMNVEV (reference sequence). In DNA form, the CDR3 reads TGTGCCAGCAGTCTACAGGGTTCTGATGAGGTGCACCAAGAGACCCAGTACTTC. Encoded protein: CASSLQGSDEVHQETQYF.

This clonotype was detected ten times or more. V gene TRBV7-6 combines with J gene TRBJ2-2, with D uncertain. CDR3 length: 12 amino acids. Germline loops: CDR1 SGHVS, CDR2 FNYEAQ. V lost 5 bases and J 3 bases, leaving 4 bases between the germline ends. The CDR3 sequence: CASSPYTGELFF. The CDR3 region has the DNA TGTGCCAGCAGCCCCTACACCGGGGAGCTGTTTTTT.

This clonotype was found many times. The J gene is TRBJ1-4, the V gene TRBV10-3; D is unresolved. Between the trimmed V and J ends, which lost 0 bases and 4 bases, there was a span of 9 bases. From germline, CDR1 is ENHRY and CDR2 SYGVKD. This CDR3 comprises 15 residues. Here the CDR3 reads CAISESHSLNEKLFF. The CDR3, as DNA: TGTGCCATCAGTGAGTCACACAGCCTTAATGAAAAACTGTTTTTT.

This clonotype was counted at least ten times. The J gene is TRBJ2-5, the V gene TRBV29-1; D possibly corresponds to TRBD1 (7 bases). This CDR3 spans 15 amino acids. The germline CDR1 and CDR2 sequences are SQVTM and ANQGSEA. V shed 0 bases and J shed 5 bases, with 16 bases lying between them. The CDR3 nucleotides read TGCAGCGTTGAAGATCAAGGCAGGGGGGCTGAGACCCAGTACTTC. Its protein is CSVEDQGRGAETQYF.

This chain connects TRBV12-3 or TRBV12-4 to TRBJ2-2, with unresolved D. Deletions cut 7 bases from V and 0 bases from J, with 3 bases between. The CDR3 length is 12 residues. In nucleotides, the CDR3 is TGTGCCAGCAAGACGAACACCGGGGAGCTGTTTTTT. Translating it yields CASKTNTGELFF.

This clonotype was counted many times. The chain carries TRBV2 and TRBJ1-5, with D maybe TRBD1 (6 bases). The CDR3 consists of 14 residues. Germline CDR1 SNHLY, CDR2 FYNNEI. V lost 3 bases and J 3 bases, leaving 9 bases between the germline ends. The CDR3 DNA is TGTGCCAGCAGTGAGACAGGTCACAATCAGCCCCAGCATTTT. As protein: CASSETGHNQPQHF.